This T cell receptor beta chain was recovered during a study of T cell responses to AZD1222 COVID-19 vaccine. Trimming removed 0 bases at V and 7 bases at J, with 15 bases between. The CDR3 has 15 residues. Per the germline V gene, CDR1 is ENHRY and CDR2 is SYGVKD. Sequencing was performed with immunoSEQ multiplex PCR; in TCRdb, only in-frame clones are kept and a portion is missing. The sample holds more than 60,000 clones, 75% to 90% seen once. About this clone: What it recognizes is unknown.

Regarding the study as a whole: Spike-specific TCR breadth and depth were elevated following two AZD1222 doses. Most donors were white British, females outnumbered males, and clonal diversity was possibly underestimated. Regions left unmutated in variants are reportedly the target of nearly half of spike-specific TCRs. Repertoire sampling was restricted to post-peak T cell response timepoints.

The rearrangement links TRBV10-3 to TRBJ1-2; a possible D gene is TRBD1 (5 bases). This TCR came from an adult in good health. Sequenced material: peripheral blood, taken on day 0 of AZD1222 vaccination. CDR3 in amino acids: CAISESTWGEVGYTF. The CDR3 DNA is TGTGCCATCAGTGAGTCGACTTGGGGGGAGGTTGGCTACACCTTC.